This TCR beta chain came from a study of blood T cell repertoires in COVID-19. In the study overall: COVID-19 samples collected from the United States, Italy and Spain covered acute and convalescent phases.

TCRdb keeps only in-frame clones here, not all; method: immunoSEQ multiplex PCR. The sample contains 85,000 to 95,000 clones, roughly nine tenths of which appear only once. Sample: peripheral blood. The source of this sequence is a woman aged 80 or older with active COVID-19.

CDR3 sequence reads: CAISESTDYGYTF. CDR3 DNA sequence: TGTGCCATCAGTGAGTCGACAGACTATGGCTACACCTTC. V and J are TRBV10-3 and TRBJ1-2; D might be TRBD1 (5 bases). Trimming removed 0 bases at V and 3 bases at J, with 5 bases between. This CDR3 is built from 13 residues. Germline lookup yields CDR1 ENHRY and CDR2 SYGVKD.